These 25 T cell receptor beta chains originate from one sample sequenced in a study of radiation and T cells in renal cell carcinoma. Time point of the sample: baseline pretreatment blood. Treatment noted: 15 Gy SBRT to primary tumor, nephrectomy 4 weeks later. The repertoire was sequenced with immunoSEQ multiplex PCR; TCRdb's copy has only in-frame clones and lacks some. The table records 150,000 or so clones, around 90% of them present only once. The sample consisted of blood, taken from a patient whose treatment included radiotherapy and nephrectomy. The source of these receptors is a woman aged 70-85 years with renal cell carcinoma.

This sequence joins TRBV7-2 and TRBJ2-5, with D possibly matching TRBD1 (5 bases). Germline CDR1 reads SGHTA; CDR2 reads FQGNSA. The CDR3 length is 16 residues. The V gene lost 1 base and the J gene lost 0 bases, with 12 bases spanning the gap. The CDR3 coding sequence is TGTGCCAGCAGCTTAGAGGCAGGGCACAACCAAGAGACCCAGTACTTC. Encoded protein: CASSLEAGHNQETQYF.

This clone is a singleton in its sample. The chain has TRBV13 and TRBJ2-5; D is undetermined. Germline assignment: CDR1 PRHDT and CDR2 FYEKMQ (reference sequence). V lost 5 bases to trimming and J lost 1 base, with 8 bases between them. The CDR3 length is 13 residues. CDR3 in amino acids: CASSPAGQETQYF. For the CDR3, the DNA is TGTGCCAGCAGCCCGGCAGGCCAAGAGACCCAGTACTTC. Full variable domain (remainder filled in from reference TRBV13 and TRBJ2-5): AAGVIQSPRHLIKEKRETATLKCYPIPRHDTVYWYQQGPGQDPQFLISFYEKMQSDKGSIPDRFSAQQFSDYHSELNMSSLELGDSALYFCASSPAGQETQYFGPGTRLLVL.

Written as DNA, the CDR3 is TGTGCCAGCAGTACTACATCCGGACAGCCCCAGCATTTT. This sequence encodes CASSTTSGQPQHF. The chain carries TRBV12-1 and TRBJ1-5. TRBV12-1 is tagged as a pseudogene. This CDR3 has 13 residues.

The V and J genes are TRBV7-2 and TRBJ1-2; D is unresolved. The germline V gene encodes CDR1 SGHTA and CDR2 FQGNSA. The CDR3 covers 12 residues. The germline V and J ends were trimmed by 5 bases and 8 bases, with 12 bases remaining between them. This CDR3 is CASSLTVGGYTF. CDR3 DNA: TGTGCCAGCAGCCTCACGGTCGGAGGCTACACCTTC. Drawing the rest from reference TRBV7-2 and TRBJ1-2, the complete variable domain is GAGVSQSPSNKVTEKGKDVELRCDPISGHTALYWYRQSLGQGLEFLIYFQGNSAPDKSGLPSDRFSAERTGGSVSTLTIQRTQQEDSAVYLCASSLTVGGYTFGSGTRLTVV.

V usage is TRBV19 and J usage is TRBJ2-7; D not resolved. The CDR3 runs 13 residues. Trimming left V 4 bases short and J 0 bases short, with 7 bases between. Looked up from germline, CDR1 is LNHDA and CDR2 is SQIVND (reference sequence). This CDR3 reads CASSTRHSYEQYF. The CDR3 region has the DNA TGTGCCAGTAGTACGAGACACTCCTACGAGCAGTACTTC.

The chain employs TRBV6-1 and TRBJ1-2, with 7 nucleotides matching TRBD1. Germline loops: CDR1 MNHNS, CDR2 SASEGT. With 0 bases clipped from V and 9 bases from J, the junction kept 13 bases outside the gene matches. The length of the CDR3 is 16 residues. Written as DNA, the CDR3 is TGTGCCAGCAGTGAAGCGCGGGACAGATTCTTTAGTCGCTACACCTTC. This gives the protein CASSEARDRFFSRYTF.

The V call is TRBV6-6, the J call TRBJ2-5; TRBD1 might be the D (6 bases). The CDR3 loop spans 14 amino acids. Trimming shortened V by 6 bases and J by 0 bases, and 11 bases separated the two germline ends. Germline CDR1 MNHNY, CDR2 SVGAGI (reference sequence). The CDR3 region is CASSRQDYQETQYF. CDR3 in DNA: TGTGCCAGCAGCCGACAGGACTACCAAGAGACCCAGTACTTC.

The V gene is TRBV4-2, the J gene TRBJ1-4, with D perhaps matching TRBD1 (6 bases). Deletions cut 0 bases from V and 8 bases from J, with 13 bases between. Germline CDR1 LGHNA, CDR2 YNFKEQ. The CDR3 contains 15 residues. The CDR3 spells CASSQEWGPVEKLFF. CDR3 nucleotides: TGTGCCAGCAGCCAAGAATGGGGGCCTGTCGAAAAACTGTTTTTT.

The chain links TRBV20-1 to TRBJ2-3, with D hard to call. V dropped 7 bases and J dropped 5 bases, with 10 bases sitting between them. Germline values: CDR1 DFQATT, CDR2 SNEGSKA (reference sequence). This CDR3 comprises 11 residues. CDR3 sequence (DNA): TGCAGTGGCCCAAGAGGAGATACGCAGTATTTT. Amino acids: CSGPRGDTQYF.

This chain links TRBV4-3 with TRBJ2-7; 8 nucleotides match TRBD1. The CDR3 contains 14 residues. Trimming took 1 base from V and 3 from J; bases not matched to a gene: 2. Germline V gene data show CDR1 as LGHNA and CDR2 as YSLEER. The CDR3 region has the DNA TGCGCCAGCAGCCAAGGGACAGGGAACTACGAGCAGTACTTC. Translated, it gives CASSQGTGNYEQYF.

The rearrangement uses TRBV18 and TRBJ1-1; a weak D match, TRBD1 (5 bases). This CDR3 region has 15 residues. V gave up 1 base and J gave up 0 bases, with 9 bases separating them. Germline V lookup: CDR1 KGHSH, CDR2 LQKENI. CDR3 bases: TGTGCCAGCTCACCACTGACAGCTATGAACACTGAAGCTTTCTTT. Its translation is CASSPLTAMNTEAFF.

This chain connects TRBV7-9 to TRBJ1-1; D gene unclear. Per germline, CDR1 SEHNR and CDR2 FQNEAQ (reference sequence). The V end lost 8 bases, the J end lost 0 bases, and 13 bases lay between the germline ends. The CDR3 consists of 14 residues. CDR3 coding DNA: TGTGCCAGCCTGGAGACCGCTATGAACACTGAAGCTTTCTTT. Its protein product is CASLETAMNTEAFF.

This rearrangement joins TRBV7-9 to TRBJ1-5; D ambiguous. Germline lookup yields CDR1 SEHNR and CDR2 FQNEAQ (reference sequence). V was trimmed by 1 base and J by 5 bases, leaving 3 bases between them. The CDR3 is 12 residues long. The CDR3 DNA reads TGTGCCAGCAGCTTAGGGTATCAGCCCCAGCATTTT. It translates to CASSLGYQPQHF.

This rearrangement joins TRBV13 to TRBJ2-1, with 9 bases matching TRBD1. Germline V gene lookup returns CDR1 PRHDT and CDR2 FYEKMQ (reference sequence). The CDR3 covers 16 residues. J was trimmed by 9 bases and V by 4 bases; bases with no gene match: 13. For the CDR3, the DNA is TGTGCCAGCAGCTCGACCGGGACAGGGATGTTCGGTGAGCAGTTCTTC. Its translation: CASSSTGTGMFGEQFF.

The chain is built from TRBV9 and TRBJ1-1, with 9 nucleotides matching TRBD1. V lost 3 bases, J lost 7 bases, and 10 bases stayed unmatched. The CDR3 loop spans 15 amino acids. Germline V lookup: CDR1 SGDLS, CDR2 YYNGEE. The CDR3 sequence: CASSDAGTGLGEAFF. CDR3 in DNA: TGTGCCAGCAGCGACGCCGGGACAGGGCTGGGTGAAGCTTTCTTT.

CDR3 amino acids: CASSYFGVGVTIYF. CDR3 bases: TGTGCCAGCAGCTATTTCGGGGTCGGGGTCACCATATATTTT. This chain joins TRBV5-6 and TRBJ1-3; unclear D gene. Per the germline V gene, CDR1 is SGHDT and CDR2 is YYEEEE. CDR3 length: 14 amino acids. V dropped 3 bases and J dropped 9 bases, with 16 bases sitting between them. Looking up the rest from reference TRBV5-6 and TRBJ1-3 gives the full variable domain: DAGVTQSPTHLIKTRGQQVTLRCSPKSGHDTVSWYQQALGQGPQFIFQYYEEEERQRGNFPDRFSGHQFPNYSSELNVNALLLGDSALYLCASSYFGVGVTIYFGEGSWLTVV.

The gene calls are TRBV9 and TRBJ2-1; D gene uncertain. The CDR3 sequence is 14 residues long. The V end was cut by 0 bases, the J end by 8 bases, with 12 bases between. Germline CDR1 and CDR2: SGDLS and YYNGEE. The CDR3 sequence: CASSVARPSDEQFF. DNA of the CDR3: TGTGCCAGCAGCGTAGCACGCCCTTCCGATGAGCAGTTCTTC. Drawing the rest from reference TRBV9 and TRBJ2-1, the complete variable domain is DSGVTQTPKHLITATGQRVTLRCSPRSGDLSVYWYQQSLDQGLQFLIQYYNGEERAKGNILERFSAQQFPDLHSELNLSSLELGDSALYFCASSVARPSDEQFFGPGTRLTVL.

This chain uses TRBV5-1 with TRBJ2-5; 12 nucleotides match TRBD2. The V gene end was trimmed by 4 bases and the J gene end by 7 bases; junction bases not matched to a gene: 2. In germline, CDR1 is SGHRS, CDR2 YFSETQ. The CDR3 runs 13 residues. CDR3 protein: CASSPTSGGTQYF. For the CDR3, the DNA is TGCGCCAGCAGCCCGACTAGCGGGGGGACCCAGTACTTC.

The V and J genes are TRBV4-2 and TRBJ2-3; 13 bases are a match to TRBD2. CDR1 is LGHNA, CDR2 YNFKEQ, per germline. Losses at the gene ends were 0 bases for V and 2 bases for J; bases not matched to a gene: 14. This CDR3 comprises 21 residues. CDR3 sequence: CASSQEPRLAGGIGATDTQYF. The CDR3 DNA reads TGTGCCAGCAGCCAAGAACCCCGACTAGCGGGGGGAATCGGGGCCACAGATACGCAGTATTTT.

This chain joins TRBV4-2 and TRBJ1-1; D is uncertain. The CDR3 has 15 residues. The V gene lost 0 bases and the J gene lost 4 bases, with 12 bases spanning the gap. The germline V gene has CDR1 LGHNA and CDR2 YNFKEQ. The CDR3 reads CASSQDAGSGTEAFF. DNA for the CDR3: TGTGCCAGCAGCCAAGATGCGGGGTCCGGCACTGAAGCTTTCTTT.

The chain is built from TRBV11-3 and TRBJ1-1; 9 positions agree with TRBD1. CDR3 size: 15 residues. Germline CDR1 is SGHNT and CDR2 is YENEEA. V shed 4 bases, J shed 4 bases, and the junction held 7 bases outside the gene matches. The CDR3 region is CASSWDRAAGTEAFF. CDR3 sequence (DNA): TGTGCCAGCAGCTGGGACAGGGCTGCTGGCACTGAAGCTTTCTTT. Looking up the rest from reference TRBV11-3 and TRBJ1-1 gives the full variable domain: EAGVVQSPRYKIIEKKQPVAFWCNPISGHNTLYWYLQNLGQGPELLIRYENEEAVDDSQLPKDRFSAERLKGVDSTLKIQPAELGDSAVYLCASSWDRAAGTEAFFGQGTRLTVV.

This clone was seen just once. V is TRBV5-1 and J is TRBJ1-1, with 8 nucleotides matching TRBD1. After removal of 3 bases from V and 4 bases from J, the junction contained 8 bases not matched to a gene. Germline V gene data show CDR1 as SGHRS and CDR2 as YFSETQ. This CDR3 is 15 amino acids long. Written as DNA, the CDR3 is TGCGCCAGCAGCTCCTTGACAGGGGAGGTCACTGAAGCTTTCTTT. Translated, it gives CASSSLTGEVTEAFF. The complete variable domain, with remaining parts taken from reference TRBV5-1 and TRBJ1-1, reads KAGVTQTPRYLIKTRGQQVTLSCSPISGHRSVSWYQQTPGQGLQFLFEYFSETQRNKGNFPGRFSGRQFSNSRSEMNVSTLELGDSALYLCASSSLTGEVTEAFFGQGTRLTVV.

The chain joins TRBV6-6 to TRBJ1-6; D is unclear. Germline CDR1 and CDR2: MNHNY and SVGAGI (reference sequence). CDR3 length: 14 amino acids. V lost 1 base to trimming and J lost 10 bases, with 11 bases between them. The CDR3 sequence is CASSYLGSHSPLHF. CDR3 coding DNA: TGTGCCAGCAGTTACTTAGGCTCCCACTCACCCCTCCACTTT.

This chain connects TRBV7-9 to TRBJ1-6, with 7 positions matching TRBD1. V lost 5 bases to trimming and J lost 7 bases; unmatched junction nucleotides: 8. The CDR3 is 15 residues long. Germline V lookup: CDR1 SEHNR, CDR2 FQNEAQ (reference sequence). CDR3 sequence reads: CASSASGQSNSPLHF. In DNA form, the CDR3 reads TGTGCCAGCAGCGCCTCGGGACAGTCCAATTCACCCCTCCACTTT. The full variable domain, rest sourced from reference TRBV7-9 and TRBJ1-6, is DTGVSQNPRHKITKRGQNVTFRCDPISEHNRLYWYRQTLGQGPEFLTYFQNEAQLEKSRLLSDRFSAERPKGSFSTLEIQRTEQGDSAMYLCASSASGQSNSPLHFGNGTRLTVT.

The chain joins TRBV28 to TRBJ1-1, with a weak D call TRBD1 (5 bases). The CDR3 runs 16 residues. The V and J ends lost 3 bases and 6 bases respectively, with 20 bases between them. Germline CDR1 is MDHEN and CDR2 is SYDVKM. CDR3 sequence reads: CASSLGRAQGLAEAFF. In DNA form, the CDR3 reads TGTGCCAGCAGTTTGGGGCGGGCCCAGGGTCTCGCTGAAGCTTTCTTT.